This T cell receptor beta chain was sequenced during a study of T cells in Graves' hyperthyroidism and ophthalmopathy. Only one count was recorded for this clonotype. This CDR3 contains 17 residues. With 1 base clipped from V and 5 bases from J, the junction kept 3 bases outside the gene matches. Germline values: CDR1 SEHNR, CDR2 FQNEAQ (reference sequence). Authors of the study amplified TCR beta CDR3 regions from RNA transcripts. TCR CDR3 underwent first-round RT-PCR with the HTBI primer set. TCRdb re-called the multiplex PCR reads with MiXCR, one entry per CDR3 protein. The sample has under 350,000 distinct CDR3 sequences; around 15% are singletons. Together with thyroid ultrasound, orbital computed tomography, serum thyroxine and TRAb, clinical symptoms were used for diagnoses.

Sequenced: blood. This receptor was identified in a woman aged 55-70 years with Graves' ophthalmopathy. The chain uses TRBV7-9 and TRBJ2-1; 15 bases match TRBD2. The DNA for the CDR3 is TGTGCCAGCAGCTTAGGGACTAGCGGGAGGGTCGACAATGAGCAGTTCTTC. Residues: CASSLGTSGRVDNEQFF.